Listed here is a single T cell receptor beta chain. Its antigen is unknown. This sample was included in a study of cytomegalovirus exposure and HLA in healthy donors. Overall study: About 85 million unique TCRs from HLA-typed donors were held in an early release of data.

Broader study findings: Immune exposure data for these donors was limited to CMV serostatus. Analyzed later, association rates of TCRs varied across HLA loci, with DRB1 most and HLA-C fewest. Researchers reportedly found TCR beta sequences accurately predicted most subjects' HLA-A and HLA-B alleles.

In the PCR, 60 Vbeta and 13 Jbeta primers were used. The assay was immunoSEQ multiplex PCR, and TCRdb's table has in-frame clones only and misses some. The sample contains about 240,000 clones, approximately 82% of which appear only once. Per the germline V gene, CDR1 is MDHEN and CDR2 is SYDVKM. The V end lost 6 bases, the J end lost 2 bases, and 11 bases lay between the germline ends. The CDR3 has 13 residues. The sequenced sample consisted of PBMCs. This clonotype originated in an older woman in good health and CMV-seropositive. The V and J genes are TRBV28 and TRBJ2-7; D remains ambiguous. CDR3 coding DNA: TGTGCCAGCAGCACACACACAACCTACGAGCAGTACTTC. This gives the protein CASSTHTTYEQYF.